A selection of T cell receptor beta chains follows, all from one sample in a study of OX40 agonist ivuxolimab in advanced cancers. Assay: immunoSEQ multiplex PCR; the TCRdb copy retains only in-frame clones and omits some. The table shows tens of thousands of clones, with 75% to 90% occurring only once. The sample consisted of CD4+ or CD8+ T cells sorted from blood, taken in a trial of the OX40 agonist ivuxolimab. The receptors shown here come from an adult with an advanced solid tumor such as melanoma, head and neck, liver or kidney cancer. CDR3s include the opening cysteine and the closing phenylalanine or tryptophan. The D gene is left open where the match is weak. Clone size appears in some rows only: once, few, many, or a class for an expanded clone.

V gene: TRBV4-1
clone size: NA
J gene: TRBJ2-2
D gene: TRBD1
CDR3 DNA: TGCGCCAGCAGCGAAGGGACCGGGACAGGCAACACCGGGGAGCTGTTTTTT
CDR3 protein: CASSEGTGTGNTGELFF

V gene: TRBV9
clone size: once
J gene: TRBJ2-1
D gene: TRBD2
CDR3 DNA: TGTGCCAGCAGCGTAGTTAGCGGGAGTAACTACAATGAGCAGTTCTTC
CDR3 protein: CASSVVSGSNYNEQFF

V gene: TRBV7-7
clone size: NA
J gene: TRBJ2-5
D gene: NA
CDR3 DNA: TGTGCTAGCAGCTTAGATAGGGGCCAAGAGACCCAGTACTTC
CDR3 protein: CASSLDRGQETQYF

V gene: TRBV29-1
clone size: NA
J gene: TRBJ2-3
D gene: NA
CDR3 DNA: TGCAGCGGGCGGAGCGGGACAATAAATACGCAGTATTTT
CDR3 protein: CSGRSGTINTQYF

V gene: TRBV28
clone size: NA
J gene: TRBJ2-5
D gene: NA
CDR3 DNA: TGTTCCGGACAGTCGAATATCCAAGAGACCCAGTACTTC
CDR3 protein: CSGQSNIQETQYF

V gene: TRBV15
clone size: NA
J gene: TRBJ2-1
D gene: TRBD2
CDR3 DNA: TGTGCCACCAGCGTTACCCGAGGGCTAGCGGGAACCCGCTCCTACAATGAGCAGTTCTTC
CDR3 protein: CATSVTRGLAGTRSYNEQFF

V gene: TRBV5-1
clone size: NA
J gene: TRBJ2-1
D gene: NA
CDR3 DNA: TGCGCCAGCAGCAGGGATAGCTCCTACAATGAGCAGTTCTTC
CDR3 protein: CASSRDSSYNEQFF

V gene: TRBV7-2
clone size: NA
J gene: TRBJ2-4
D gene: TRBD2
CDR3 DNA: TGTGCCAGCAGCTCCCCAAGGGAGGGCGGGGCCAAAAACATTCAGTACTTC
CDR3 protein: CASSSPREGGAKNIQYF

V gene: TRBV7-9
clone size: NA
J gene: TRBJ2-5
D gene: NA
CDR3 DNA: TGTGCCAGCAGCTCAACCTCAATAGGGGCCCCCAACTTC
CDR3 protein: CASSSTSIGAPNF

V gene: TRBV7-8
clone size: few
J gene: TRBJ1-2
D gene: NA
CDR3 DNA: TGTGCCAGCAGCTCAGGAAACTATGGCTACACCTTC
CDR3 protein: CASSSGNYGYTF

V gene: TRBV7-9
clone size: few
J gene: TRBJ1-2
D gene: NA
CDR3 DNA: TGTGCCAGCAGCTTAATGGATGACTATGGCTACACCTTC
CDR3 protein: CASSLMDDYGYTF

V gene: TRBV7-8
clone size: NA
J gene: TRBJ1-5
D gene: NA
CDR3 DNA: TGTGCCAGCAGCTTAGCGAACTTTCGGACCGATCATAGCAATCAGCCCCAGCATTTT
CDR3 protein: CASSLANFRTDHSNQPQHF

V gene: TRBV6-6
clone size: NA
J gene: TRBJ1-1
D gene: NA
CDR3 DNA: TGTGCCAGCAGTTACGTGGCGACCATGAACACTGAAGCTTTCTTT
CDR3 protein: CASSYVATMNTEAFF

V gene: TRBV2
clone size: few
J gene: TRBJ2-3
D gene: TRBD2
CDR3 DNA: TGTGCCAGCAGGAGTAGCGGGACCCTCACAGATACGCAGTATTTT
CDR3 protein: CASRSSGTLTDTQYF

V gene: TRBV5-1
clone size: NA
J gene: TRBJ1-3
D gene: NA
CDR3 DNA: TGCGCCAGCAGCGGGAGCTCTGGAAACACCATATATTTT
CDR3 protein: CASSGSSGNTIYF

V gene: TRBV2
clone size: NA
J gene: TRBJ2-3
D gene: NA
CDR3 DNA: TGTGCCAGCAAATCGGCGGTAAGCACAGATACGCAGTATTTT
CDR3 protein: CASKSAVSTDTQYF

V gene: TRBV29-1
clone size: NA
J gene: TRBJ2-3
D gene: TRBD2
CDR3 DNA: TGCAGCGTTGAGAATAGCGGGAGGAGTGGGGATACGCAGTATTTT
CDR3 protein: CSVENSGRSGDTQYF

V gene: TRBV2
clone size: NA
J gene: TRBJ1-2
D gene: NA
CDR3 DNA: TGTGCCAGCAGTGAAGCGGGAGGCATTCTCCGGTTC
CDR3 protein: CASSEAGGILRF

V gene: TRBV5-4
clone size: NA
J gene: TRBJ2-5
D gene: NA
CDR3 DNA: TGTGCCAGCAGCCTGCGGGACCAGGGACAAGAGACCCAGTACTTC
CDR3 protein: CASSLRDQGQETQYF

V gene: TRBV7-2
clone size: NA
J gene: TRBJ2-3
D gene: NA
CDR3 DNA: TGTGCCAGCAGCTTAGTGTCGACTTATAGTAGCACAGATACGCAGTATTTT
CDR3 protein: CASSLVSTYSSTDTQYF

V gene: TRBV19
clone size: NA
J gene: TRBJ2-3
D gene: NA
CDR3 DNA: TGTGCCAGTAGTATCCGGCATCGCACAGATACGCAGTATTTT
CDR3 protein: CASSIRHRTDTQYF

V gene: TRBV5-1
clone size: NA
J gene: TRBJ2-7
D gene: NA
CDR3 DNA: TGCGCCAGCAGCCCAAAACAGGGTTACGAGCAGTACTTC
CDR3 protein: CASSPKQGYEQYF

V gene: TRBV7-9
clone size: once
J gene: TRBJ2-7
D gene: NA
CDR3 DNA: TGTGCCAGCAGCCCTGACGGCTACGAGCAGTACTTC
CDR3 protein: CASSPDGYEQYF

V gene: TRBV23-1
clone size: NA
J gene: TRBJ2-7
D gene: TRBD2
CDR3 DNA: TGCGCCAGCAGTCAAACCCGGGACAGGGACCTAGCGGGAGGAATGTACTTC
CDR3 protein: CASSQTRDRDLAGGMYF

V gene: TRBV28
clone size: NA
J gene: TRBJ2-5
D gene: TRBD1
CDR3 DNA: TGTGCCAGCAGTGGGGGACAGAACAGACTAGAGACCCAGTACTTC
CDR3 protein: CASSGGQNRLETQYF

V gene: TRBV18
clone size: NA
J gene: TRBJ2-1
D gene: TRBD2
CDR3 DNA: TGTGCCAGCTCATTCCGGACTAGCGGTTACAATGAGCAGTTCTTC
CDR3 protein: CASSFRTSGYNEQFF

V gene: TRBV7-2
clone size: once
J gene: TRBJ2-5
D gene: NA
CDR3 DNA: TGTGCCAGCAGCTTCCAAGAGACCCAGTACTTC
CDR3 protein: CASSFQETQYF

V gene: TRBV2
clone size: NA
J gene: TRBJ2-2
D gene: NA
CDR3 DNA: TGTGCCGGCAGGCGTCCGACGGGAAACACCGGGGAGCTGTTTTTT
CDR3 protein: CAGRRPTGNTGELFF

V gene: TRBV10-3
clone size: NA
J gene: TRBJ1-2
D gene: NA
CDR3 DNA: TGTGCCATCAGTGTGGGGGGGAGAAACTATGGCTACACCTTC
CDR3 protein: CAISVGGRNYGYTF

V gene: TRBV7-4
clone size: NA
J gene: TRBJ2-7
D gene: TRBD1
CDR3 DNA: TGTGCCAGCAGCTCTTCAGGGACAGCCTACGAGCAGTACTTC
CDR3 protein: CASSSSGTAYEQYF

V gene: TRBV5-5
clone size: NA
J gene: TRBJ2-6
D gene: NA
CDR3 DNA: TGTGCCAGCATACTCTCTGGGGCCAACGTCCTGACTTTC
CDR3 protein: CASILSGANVLTF

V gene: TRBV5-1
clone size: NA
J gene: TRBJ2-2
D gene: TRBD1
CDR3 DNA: TGCGCCAGCAGCTCGATGACAGGGGGTAACACCGGGGAGCTGTTTTTT
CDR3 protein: CASSSMTGGNTGELFF

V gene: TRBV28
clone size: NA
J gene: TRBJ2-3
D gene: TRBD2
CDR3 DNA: TGTGCCAGCAGTATACCCCCTGGGACTAGCGGGAGGGCCACAGATACGCAGTATTTT
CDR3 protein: CASSIPPGTSGRATDTQYF

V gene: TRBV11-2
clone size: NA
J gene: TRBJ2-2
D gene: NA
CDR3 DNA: TGTGCCAGCAGCTTAGTGGGGGTCGGGGGAGCGAACACCGGGGAGCTGTTTTTT
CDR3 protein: CASSLVGVGGANTGELFF

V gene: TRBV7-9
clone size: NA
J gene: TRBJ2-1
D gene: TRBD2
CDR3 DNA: TGTGCCAGCAGCATGGCCGGGACTAGCGGGAGTGGCCAGTTCTTC
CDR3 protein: CASSMAGTSGSGQFF

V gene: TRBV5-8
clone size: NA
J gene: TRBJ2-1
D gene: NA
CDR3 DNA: TGTGCCAGCAGCTTGCATAGACCTCCGACGAATGAGCAGTTCTTC
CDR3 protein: CASSLHRPPTNEQFF

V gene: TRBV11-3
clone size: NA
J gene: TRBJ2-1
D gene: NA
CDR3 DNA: TGTGCCAGCAGCTTAGCACATTCCTACAATGAGCAGTTCTTC
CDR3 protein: CASSLAHSYNEQFF

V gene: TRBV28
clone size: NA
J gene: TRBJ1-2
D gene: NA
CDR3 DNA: TGTGCCAGCAGGCAGCTCAACGGAGTGCGGACCTATGGCTACACCTTC
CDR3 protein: CASRQLNGVRTYGYTF

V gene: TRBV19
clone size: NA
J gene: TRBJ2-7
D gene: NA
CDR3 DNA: TGTGTTACGAAGCCTAGCGACTCCTACGAGCAGTACTTC
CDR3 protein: CVTKPSDSYEQYF

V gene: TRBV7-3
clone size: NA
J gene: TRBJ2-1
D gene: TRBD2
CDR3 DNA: TGTGCCAGCAGCTCTAGCGGGAGGCAGGACAATGAGCAGTTCTTC
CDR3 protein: CASSSSGRQDNEQFF

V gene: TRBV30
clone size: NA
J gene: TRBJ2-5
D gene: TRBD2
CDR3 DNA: TGTGCCTGGAGTTTATATCGATCGGGAGGGGAGACCCAGTACTTC
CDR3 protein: CAWSLYRSGGETQYF